One sample yielded the 32 T cell receptor beta chains listed below, sequenced in a study of yellow fever vaccine responses in identical twins. TCRdb ran MiXCR on the RT-PCR reads and lists one entry per CDR3 protein. The sample lists 17,000 or so distinct CDR3 sequences, roughly 70% seen once, with under 3% in the top ten. The sequenced sample was T cells from blood (PBMCs), unsorted or a sorted subset (not recorded which), obtained before or after yellow fever vaccination (not recorded which). Source of these receptors: a woman younger than 35 who received the yellow fever vaccine.

This clonotype was counted a single time. The genes are TRBV24-1 and TRBJ2-3, with TRBD1 identical over 9 bases. The germline gives CDR1 KGHDR, CDR2 SFDVKD. J lost 6 bases, V lost 4 bases, and 7 bases had no gene match. The CDR3 is 15 residues long. The CDR3 DNA follows: TGTGCCACCAGTGACCCCGACAGGGGGGTGGATACGCAGTATTTT. It codes for CATSDPDRGVDTQYF.

The CDR3 is CATLGQRPSPLHF. CDR3 DNA sequence: TGTGCCACTCTAGGACAGAGGCCCTCACCCCTCCACTTT. This chain connects TRBV6-1 to TRBJ1-6, with a weak D call TRBD1 (6 bases). Germline loops: CDR1 MNHNS, CDR2 SASEGT. The CDR3 sequence is 13 residues long. V lost 10 bases and J 10 bases, leaving 17 bases between the germline ends.

The V call is TRBV20-1, the J call TRBJ2-3; D might be TRBD1 or TRBD2, each matching 7 bases. This CDR3 comprises 15 residues. V lost 0 bases, J lost 4 bases, and 14 bases lay in between. Germline loops: CDR1 DFQATT, CDR2 SNEGSKA (reference sequence). In DNA, the CDR3 is TGCAGTGCTAGAGATCAGGGGGGGGGAGCAGATACGCAGTATTTT. This codes for CSARDQGGGADTQYF.

The CDR3 loop reads CASSRDVTYEQYV. The CDR3 region has the DNA TGTGCCAGCAGTCGGGACGTTACCTACGAGCAGTACGTC. J is TRBJ2-7 and V is TRBV2; the D gene could be TRBD1 or TRBD2 (5 bases each). Germline V gene sequence: CDR1 SNHLY, CDR2 FYNNEI. CDR3 size: 13 residues. V was cut by 5 bases and J by 2 bases, with 10 bases left in between.

The chain has TRBV4-1 and TRBJ2-7; tentative D call: TRBD1 (5 bases). V lost 0 bases and J lost 3, with 12 bases in between. This CDR3 has 15 amino acids. Germline CDR1 is MGHRA and CDR2 is YSYEKL. The CDR3 region has the DNA TGCGCCAGCAGCCAAGATCACCAGGGCGACTACGAGCAGTACTTC. Translated: CASSQDHQGDYEQYF.

This sequence joins TRBV7-3 and TRBJ2-3; D gene ambiguous. CDR1 is SGHTA, CDR2 FQGTGA, per germline. The CDR3 runs to 16 residues. Between the trimmed V and J ends, which lost 4 bases and 0 bases, there was a span of 14 bases. The CDR3, as DNA: TGTGCCAGCAGCTCCGCCGCGACAACAAGCACAGATACGCAGTATTTT. Translated, it gives CASSSAATTSTDTQYF.

The genes are TRBV12-5 and TRBJ2-1, with D possibly called TRBD1 or TRBD2 (5 bases each). Germline assignment: CDR1 LGHNT and CDR2 FRNRAP. Trimming took 5 bases from V and 4 from J, leaving 21 bases between them. CDR3 size: 17 residues. This CDR3 reads CASGPFVEGRFYNEQFF. In DNA form, the CDR3 reads TGTGCTAGTGGTCCTTTCGTTGAGGGGCGCTTTTACAATGAGCAGTTCTTC.

This clonotype was seen only a few times. The chain carries TRBV29-1 and TRBJ2-5, with D perhaps matching TRBD1 (5 bases). Per the germline V gene, CDR1 is SQVTM and CDR2 is ANQGSEA. V lost 6 bases and J lost 6, with 8 bases in between. There are 10 residues in the CDR3. In DNA, the CDR3 is TGCAGCGTGGACACACAGACCCAGTACTTC. It translates to CSVDTQTQYF.

V and J are TRBV18 and TRBJ2-7; D is unclear. The V and J ends lost 5 bases and 5 bases respectively, with 13 bases between them. The CDR3 loop spans 13 amino acids. CDR1 and CDR2 from the germline V gene are KGHSH and LQKENI. The CDR3 here is CASSSSRTDEQYF. The CDR3, as DNA: TGTGCCAGCTCATCTTCTCGTACAGACGAGCAGTACTTC.

This clonotype was recorded a few times. The rearrangement joins TRBV4-1 to TRBJ2-7; D possibly matches TRBD1 or TRBD2 (6 bases each). Germline CDR1 MGHRA, CDR2 YSYEKL. The CDR3 spans 15 residues. V lost 4 bases and J lost 4, with 17 bases in between. The CDR3 sequence is CASSRGPGGSYEQYF. The CDR3 DNA reads as TGCGCCAGCAGCCGAGGGCCCGGGGGCTCGTACGAGCAGTACTTC.

This chain joins TRBV20-1 and TRBJ2-3; TRBD2 matches 9 bases. J lost 2 bases, V lost 1 base, and 4 bases had no gene match. CDR3 length: 15 residues. The germline CDR1 and CDR2 sequences are DFQATT and SNEGSKA (reference sequence). CDR3 nucleotides: TGCAGTGCTAGAGTGGCTAGCGGGATCACAGATACGCAGTATTTT. This translates into CSARVASGITDTQYF.

This clonotype was recorded a few times. The chain links TRBV2 to TRBJ2-7; 8 bases fit TRBD1. With 6 bases clipped from V and 2 bases from J, the junction kept 3 bases outside the gene matches. The CDR3 length is 13 residues. Germline V lookup: CDR1 SNHLY, CDR2 FYNNEI. The CDR3 DNA sequence: TGTGCCAGCAGGACAGGGGAGACCTACGAGCAGTACGTC. Residues: CASRTGETYEQYV.

The rearrangement uses TRBV13 and TRBJ1-6, with D unresolved. Trimming shortened V by 0 bases and J by 6 bases, and 9 bases separated the two germline ends. CDR1 is PRHDT and CDR2 is FYEKMQ in the germline V gene (reference sequence). CDR3 length equals 15 residues. The CDR3 DNA is TGTGCCAGCAGCTTAGGGACAAGACCTAATTCACCCCTCCACTTT. Its protein is CASSLGTRPNSPLHF.

This sequence joins TRBV18 and TRBJ1-1; no reliable D call. V was trimmed by 1 base and J by 1 base, leaving 10 bases between them. CDR3 length equals 15 residues. CDR1 and CDR2 (germline): KGHSH, LQKENI. The CDR3 sequence is CASSPLGYKNTEAFF. The CDR3 coding sequence is TGTGCCAGCTCACCACTTGGGTACAAGAACACTGAAGCTTTCTTT.

The chain couples TRBV5-1 to TRBJ2-7; no firm D call. Trimming stripped 4 bases from V and 3 bases from J, with 11 bases between. In germline, CDR1 is SGHRS, CDR2 YFSETQ. CDR3 length: 13 amino acids. CDR3 DNA: TGCGCCAGCAGCCCGGACGGTTTCTACGAGCAGTACTTC. Translated: CASSPDGFYEQYF.

The rearrangement uses TRBV11-3 and TRBJ2-5; the D gene is possibly TRBD1 (5 bases). This CDR3 has 14 amino acids. Germline V gives CDR1 SGHNT, CDR2 YENEEA. V was cut by 7 bases and J by 5 bases, with 17 bases left in between. Here the CDR3 DNA reads TGTGCCAGCAACTCCCAGGGAACGATGGAGACCCAGTACTTC. Its translation: CASNSQGTMETQYF.

The V gene is TRBV2, the J gene TRBJ2-3; no firm D call. This CDR3 spans 15 amino acids. V lost 6 bases, J lost 2 bases, and 15 bases lay in between. Germline CDR1 reads SNHLY; CDR2 reads FYNNEI. CDR3 sequence reads: CASSPPRTFTDTQYF. The CDR3 DNA reads as TGTGCCAGCAGCCCCCCCCGGACCTTCACAGATACGCAGTATTTT.

The chain links TRBV10-3 to TRBJ2-1; the D gene is possibly TRBD2 (6 bases). CDR1 ENHRY and CDR2 SYGVKD come from the germline V gene. With 6 bases removed from V and 5 bases from J, the gap between germline ends came to 14 bases. The CDR3 runs 14 residues. CDR3 coding DNA: TGTGCCATCAGCCCTCGACTAGAGCACAATGAGCAGTTCTTC. It is translated as CAISPRLEHNEQFF.

The J gene is TRBJ2-3, the V gene TRBV10-1; D call uncertain. CDR1 and CDR2 (germline): WNHNN, SYGVQD (reference sequence). Trimming stripped 0 bases from V and 2 bases from J, with 18 bases between. The CDR3 covers 18 residues. The CDR3 loop reads CASSESIWGSPTTDTQYF. In DNA, the CDR3 is TGCGCCAGCAGTGAGTCCATTTGGGGAAGTCCCACCACAGATACGCAGTATTTT.

The chain links TRBV28 to TRBJ1-1; weak D call: TRBD1 (6 bases). The CDR3 is made up of 14 amino acids. In germline, CDR1 is MDHEN, CDR2 SYDVKM. V lost 6 bases to trimming and J lost 1 base, with 12 bases between them. In DNA, the CDR3 is TGTGCCAGCAGCCTCGGACAGAAGAACACTGAAGCTTTCTTT. As protein: CASSLGQKNTEAFF.

The chain has TRBV12-3 or TRBV12-4 and TRBJ2-3, with D possibly being TRBD2 (6 bases). This CDR3 is 15 amino acids long. V lost 0 bases to trimming and J lost 0 bases, with 7 bases between them. The DNA of the CDR3 is TGTGCCAGCAGTTTAGCCGGGACTAGCACAGATACGCAGTATTTT. As protein: CASSLAGTSTDTQYF.

This chain links TRBV5-1 with TRBJ2-1, with 11 bases matching TRBD2. CDR1 is SGHRS, CDR2 YFSETQ, per germline. V lost 1 base to trimming and J lost 0 bases; unmatched junction nucleotides: 3. The CDR3 loop spans 17 amino acids. The CDR3 protein is CASSLTSGGSSYNEQFF. CDR3 bases: TGCGCCAGCAGCTTGACTAGCGGGGGTAGCTCCTACAATGAGCAGTTCTTC.

In its sample, this clonotype was seen a few times. V gene TRBV29-1 combines with J gene TRBJ1-1; D perhaps matches TRBD1 (5 bases). In germline, CDR1 is SQVTM, CDR2 ANQGSEA. This CDR3 is 13 amino acids long. The V and J ends lost 0 bases and 8 bases respectively, with 13 bases between them. The CDR3 region has the DNA TGCAGCGTTGAAGAGGGGGTCTGGGGGGAAGCTTTCTTT. Translation gives CSVEEGVWGEAFF.

The V and J genes are TRBV11-1 and TRBJ2-3; D is ambiguous. Trimming stripped 4 bases from V and 5 bases from J, with 4 bases between. The germline V gene encodes CDR1 SGHAT and CDR2 FQDESV (reference sequence). This CDR3 comprises 11 residues. The CDR3 loop reads CASSSIDTQYF. The CDR3 DNA follows: TGTGCCAGCAGCTCCATAGATACGCAGTATTTT.

CDR3 bases: TGCGCCAGCAAGCTAGCGGGGGGGTACGAGCAGTTCTTC. This gives the protein CASKLAGGYEQFF. The rearrangement links TRBV4-1 to TRBJ2-1; 12 bases fit TRBD2. The CDR3 runs to 13 residues. Germline V gene sequence: CDR1 MGHRA, CDR2 YSYEKL. V trimming: 7 bases; J trimming: 10 bases; junction bases outside the gene matches: 5.

CDR3 in DNA: TGTGCCAGCAGTTTAAGTAGCACTGAAGCTTTCTTT. This encodes CASSLSSTEAFF. The rearrangement links TRBV12-3 or TRBV12-4 to TRBJ1-1, with D hard to call. This CDR3 contains 12 residues. Trimming cost V 2 bases and J 4 bases, with 5 bases left between them.

The table lists this clonotype with a count of one. CDR3 loop: CASSFGTTGANVLTF. In nucleotides, the CDR3 is TGTGCCAGCAGTTTCGGGACAACCGGGGCCAACGTCCTGACTTTC. V gene TRBV12-3 or TRBV12-4 combines with J gene TRBJ2-6; TRBD1 is a possible D gene (6 bases). The ends were cut back, 3 bases at V and 4 bases at J, with 10 bases in the middle. The CDR3 contains 15 residues.

The V and J genes are TRBV4-1 and TRBJ2-1, with D possibly called TRBD1 or TRBD2 (5 bases each). The CDR3 runs 15 residues. Per the germline V gene, CDR1 is MGHRA and CDR2 is YSYEKL. Trimming stripped 0 bases from V and 0 bases from J, with 6 bases between. The CDR3 protein is CASSQEGVSYNEQFF. For the CDR3, the DNA is TGCGCCAGCAGCCAAGAGGGGGTCTCCTACAATGAGCAGTTCTTC.

The V gene is TRBV28, the J gene TRBJ2-7; D remains unclear. Germline CDR1 reads MDHEN; CDR2 reads SYDVKM. The CDR3 runs 14 residues. Trimming took 6 bases from V and 2 from J, leaving 14 bases between them. The CDR3 nucleotides read TGTGCCAGCAGCCTCGGAGCCGGTCCCTACGAGCAGTACGTC. It is translated as CASSLGAGPYEQYV.

This clonotype occurred a few times. The chain uses TRBV12-3 or TRBV12-4 and TRBJ2-5; tentative D call: TRBD2 (5 bases). V lost 5 bases, J lost 3 bases, and 16 bases lay in between. The CDR3 runs to 15 residues. The CDR3 bases are TGTGCCAGCAGTCCGCACATAAGCGGAGAAGAGACCCAGTACTTC. Encoded protein: CASSPHISGEETQYF.

This clonotype was observed a handful of times. The CDR3 loop is CASSSGLAENTGELFF. CDR3 nucleotides: TGTGCCAGCAGCTCGGGACTAGCGGAGAACACCGGGGAGCTGTTTTTT. V gene TRBV7-6 combines with J gene TRBJ2-2; 11 bases align to TRBD2. Germline CDR1 SGHVS, CDR2 FNYEAQ. V lost 4 bases, J lost 1 base, and 2 bases stayed unmatched. The length of the CDR3 is 16 residues.

As DNA, the CDR3 is TGCAGCGTTGGGGTACTAGCGGGAGAGAGAAGCTCCTACAATGAGCAGTTCTTC. This encodes CSVGVLAGERSSYNEQFF. The genes are TRBV29-1 and TRBJ2-1, with 11 bases aligning to TRBD2. The CDR3 extends over 18 amino acids. Germline loops: CDR1 SQVTM, CDR2 ANQGSEA. V lost 4 bases, J lost 0 bases, and 11 bases stayed unmatched.